The 10 T cell receptor beta chains below were found in one sample sequenced in a study of yellow fever vaccine responses in identical twins (dated by TCRdb to between 2017 and 2018). The library was produced with RT-PCR. TCRdb names Illumina HiSeq 2500 as the instrument used. TCRdb reprocessed the public reads (quality trimming at Q25 with fastp, clone calling with MiXCR) and kept in-frame beta chains. When rows share a CDR3 protein, they turn into one entry using the most common DNA and genes. The sample yields about 4,200 distinct CDR3 sequences; about 85% were counted once. In total, the top ten clones hold around 2.9% of the sample. This material consisted of T cells from blood (PBMCs), unsorted or a sorted subset (not recorded which), taken before or after yellow fever vaccination (not recorded which). These receptors all stem from a woman between 18 and 30 years old who received the yellow fever vaccine. Donor details come from another sample of the same person, matched by shared clones.

J is TRBJ2-5 and V is TRBV29-1, with D possibly TRBD1 on 5 matching bases. The CDR3 length is 12 residues. CDR1 is SQVTM and CDR2 is ANQGSEA in the germline V gene. The germline V and J ends were trimmed by 7 bases and 4 bases, with 13 bases remaining between them. The CDR3 region is CSAQPRGETQYF. The CDR3 region has the DNA TGCAGCGCTCAACCTAGGGGAGAGACCCAGTACTTC.

CDR3 DNA sequence: TGTGCCAGCTCATACGGGACAGGTAGCAATCAGCCCCAGCATTTT. Translated, it gives CASSYGTGSNQPQHF. V usage is TRBV18 and J usage is TRBJ1-5; TRBD1 agrees at 8 bases. CDR1 KGHSH and CDR2 LQKENI come from the germline V gene. Trimming cost V 5 bases and J 0 bases; bases outside gene matches: 3. The CDR3 extends over 15 amino acids.

The genes are TRBV7-6 and TRBJ2-3; D unresolved. Germline values: CDR1 SGHVS, CDR2 FNYEAQ. The CDR3 extends over 13 amino acids. Trimming took off 5 bases at V and 7 bases at J, with 13 bases between the two ends. CDR3: CASSGQLGNTQYF. The CDR3 region has the DNA TGTGCCAGCAGCGGTCAACTGGGGAATACGCAGTATTTT. The full variable domain, rest sourced from reference TRBV7-6 and TRBJ2-3, is GAGVSQSPRYKVTKRGQDVALRCDPISGHVSLYWYRQALGQGPEFLTYFNYEAQQDKSGLPNDRFSAERPEGSISTLTIQRTEQRDSAMYRCASSGQLGNTQYFGPGTRLTVL.

The chain links TRBV11-2 to TRBJ2-5, with a weak D call TRBD2 (5 bases). This CDR3 contains 13 residues. Germline V CDR1 and CDR2: SGHAT, FQNNGV. The V end lost 5 bases, the J end lost 9 bases, and 16 bases lay between the germline ends. CDR3 coding DNA: TGTGCCAGCAGCAACGACGGGGAGAGGGCCCAGTACTTC. Residues: CASSNDGERAQYF.

The gene calls are TRBV4-3 and TRBJ2-1, with TRBD2 identical over 9 bases. The V and J ends lost 1 base and 5 bases, in that order; junction bases with no gene match: 6. CDR1 and CDR2 (germline): LGHNA, YSLEER. The CDR3 sequence is 16 residues long. The CDR3 DNA is TGCGCCAGCAGCCAAGCTTTCCTAGCGGGAAACAATGAGCAGTTCTTC. Translated, it gives CASSQAFLAGNNEQFF.

The rearrangement joins TRBV11-1 to TRBJ2-3; 7 bases fit TRBD2. The CDR3 sequence is 16 residues long. The germline gives CDR1 SGHAT, CDR2 FQDESV (reference sequence). The ends lost 2 bases at V and 1 base at J; junction bases unmatched: 6. CDR3 in DNA: TGTGCCAGCAGCTTATATACGGGAGGACGCACAGATACGCAGTATTTT. Amino acids: CASSLYTGGRTDTQYF.

This chain uses TRBV11-3 with TRBJ2-3; 11 positions agree with TRBD2. V dropped 5 bases and J dropped 7; count of bases not matched to a gene: 8. CDR3 length: 15 residues. CDR1 and CDR2 from the germline V gene are SGHNT and YENEEA. The CDR3 region has the DNA TGTGCCAGCAGCCCTGGGACTAGCGGAACCCATACGCAGTATTTT. Translation: CASSPGTSGTHTQYF.

The CDR3 reads CATSSISGTDYGYTF. The CDR3 DNA reads TGTGCCACCAGTTCTATATCCGGGACAGACTATGGCTACACCTTC. This chain links TRBV24-1 with TRBJ1-2; 7 positions match TRBD1. With V trimmed by 6 bases and J by 3 bases, 9 bases remained unmatched. This CDR3 contains 15 residues. Germline V gives CDR1 KGHDR, CDR2 SFDVKD.

The rearrangement uses TRBV5-1 and TRBJ2-1, with D unclear. The CDR3 consists of 14 residues. Between the trimmed V and J ends, which lost 3 bases and 7 bases, there was a span of 14 bases. Germline V gives CDR1 SGHRS, CDR2 YFSETQ. The CDR3 spells CASSSGSIRNEQFF. The DNA for the CDR3 is TGCGCCAGCAGCTCAGGATCTATTCGGAATGAGCAGTTCTTC.

The chain has TRBV12-3 or TRBV12-4 and TRBJ2-7, with a possible D match to TRBD2 (6 bases). The CDR3 totals 12 residues. Deletions cut 3 bases from V and 3 bases from J, with 6 bases between. CDR3 sequence: CASSLTSYEQYF. Here the CDR3 DNA reads TGTGCCAGCAGTTTGACTAGCTACGAGCAGTACTTC.